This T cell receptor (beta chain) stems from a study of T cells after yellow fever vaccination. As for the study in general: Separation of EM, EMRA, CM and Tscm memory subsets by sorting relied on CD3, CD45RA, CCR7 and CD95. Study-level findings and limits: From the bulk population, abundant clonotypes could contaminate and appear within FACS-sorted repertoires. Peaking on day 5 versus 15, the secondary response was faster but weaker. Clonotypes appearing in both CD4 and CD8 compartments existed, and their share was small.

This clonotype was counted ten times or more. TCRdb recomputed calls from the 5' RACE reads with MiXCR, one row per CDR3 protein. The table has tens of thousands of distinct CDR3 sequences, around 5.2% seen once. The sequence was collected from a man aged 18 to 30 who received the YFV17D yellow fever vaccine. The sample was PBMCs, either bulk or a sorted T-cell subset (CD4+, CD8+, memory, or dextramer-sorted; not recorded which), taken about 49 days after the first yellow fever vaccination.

As DNA, the CDR3 is TGTGCCAGCGCCCGGGCAGGAGTAAGGCTCTATGGCTACACCTTC. It yields the protein CASARAGVRLYGYTF. The chain is built from TRBV7-2 and TRBJ1-2; no clear D. CDR1 SGHTA and CDR2 FQGNSA come from the germline V gene. CDR3 length: 15 amino acids. The V end lost 8 bases, the J end lost 4 bases, and 20 bases lay between the germline ends.